What follows are 25 T cell receptor beta chains derived from one specimen sequenced in a study of T cell responses to AZD1222 COVID-19 vaccine. Profiling relied on immunoSEQ multiplex PCR, and the TCRdb table lists in-frame clones only, not all of them. The sample shows 70,000 to 90,000 clones, around 87% of them seen only once. The sample consisted of peripheral blood, taken 28 days after the second AZD1222 dose. The receptors were gathered from an adult who received the AZD1222 COVID-19 vaccine.

The chain carries TRBV5-8 and TRBJ1-6; no definite D call. Trimming shortened V by 1 base and J by 9 bases, and 14 bases separated the two germline ends. Germline-derived CDR1 and CDR2 are SGHTS and YDEGEE. The CDR3 totals 15 residues. The CDR3 DNA reads TGTGCCAGCAGCTTGACCCTGATCCCTGGTTCACCCCTCCACTTT. Protein sequence: CASSLTLIPGSPLHF.

The chain uses TRBV2 and TRBJ1-1, with 7 bases aligning to TRBD1. V was clipped by 8 bases and J by 1 base; unmatched bases: 4. The CDR3 consists of 13 residues. CDR1 and CDR2 from the germline V gene are SNHLY and FYNNEI. The CDR3 DNA follows: TGTGCCAGCGGGGACAGCCCGAACACTGAAGCTTTCTTT. Its protein is CASGDSPNTEAFF.

This rearrangement joins TRBV10-1 to TRBJ1-1; D remains unclear. Trimming shortened V by 3 bases and J by 7 bases, and 12 bases separated the two germline ends. The germline V gene has CDR1 WNHNN and CDR2 SYGVQD (reference sequence). The CDR3 runs 13 residues. The CDR3 is CASSEQQSFEAFF. The CDR3, as DNA: TGCGCCAGCAGTGAACAACAGAGTTTTGAAGCTTTCTTT.

The chain is built from TRBV6-2 or TRBV6-3 and TRBJ2-2; D is uncertain. Germline CDR1 and CDR2: MNHEY and SVGEGT. The CDR3 spans 13 residues. V was clipped by 6 bases and J by 6 bases, with 11 bases between them. This chain's CDR3 is CASSHTSAGELFF. The CDR3 coding sequence is TGTGCCAGCAGCCATACATCGGCCGGGGAGCTGTTTTTT.

The chain joins TRBV3-1 (or the pseudogene TRBV3-2) to TRBJ1-6; D gene uncertain. Trimming took off 1 base at V and 7 bases at J, with 2 bases between the two ends. The CDR3 is 12 residues long. Germline CDR1 and CDR2: LGHDT and YNNKEL (reference sequence). CDR3 residues: CASSQVNSPLHF. The CDR3 region has the DNA TGTGCCAGCAGCCAAGTCAATTCACCCCTCCACTTT.

The gene calls are TRBV6-1 and TRBJ1-2; D remains ambiguous. CDR1 is MNHNS and CDR2 is SASEGT in the germline V gene. This CDR3 is built from 13 residues. Trimming removed 3 bases at V and 8 bases at J, with 13 bases between. This chain's CDR3 is CASSDRSFEGYTF. Written as DNA, the CDR3 is TGTGCCAGCAGTGACCGGAGTTTTGAAGGCTACACCTTC.

The chain carries TRBV5-4 and TRBJ2-2; no reliable D call. V was pared by 5 bases and J by 0 bases, with 14 bases between. Germline CDR1 SGHNT, CDR2 YYREEE (reference sequence). The CDR3 loop spans 16 amino acids. The CDR3 DNA reads TGTGCCAGCAGAGTAGGACCGACCTCGAACACCGGGGAGCTGTTTTTT. Translated: CASRVGPTSNTGELFF.

The chain couples TRBV27 to TRBJ1-1; 7 bases fit TRBD1. Unmatched junction bases numbered 8, after V lost 5 bases and J lost 2 bases. CDR3 length: 15 amino acids. CDR1 and CDR2 from the germline V gene are MNHEY and SMNVEV (reference sequence). The CDR3 region is CASSLQTGINTEAFF. In DNA, the CDR3 is TGTGCCAGCAGTCTACAGACAGGGATTAACACTGAAGCTTTCTTT.

The chain recombines TRBV19 with TRBJ2-7; TRBD2 aligns across 12 bases. Germline V gene data show CDR1 as LNHDA and CDR2 as SQIVND (reference sequence). V lost 5 bases, J lost 0 bases, and 8 bases stayed unmatched. The CDR3 sequence is 17 residues long. CDR3 in amino acids: CASSPTRLAGVSYEQYF. DNA for the CDR3: TGTGCCAGTAGTCCGACTCGACTAGCGGGGGTCTCCTACGAGCAGTACTTC.

The rearrangement uses TRBV7-9 and TRBJ2-7; TRBD2 is a possible D gene (5 bases). Trimming left V 2 bases short and J 2 bases short, with 7 bases between. Germline lookup yields CDR1 SEHNR and CDR2 FQNEAQ (reference sequence). The CDR3 has 13 amino acids. CDR3 residues: CASSLFGAYEQYF. The CDR3 DNA reads TGTGCCAGCAGCTTATTCGGGGCCTACGAGCAGTACTTC.

The gene calls are TRBV6-4 and TRBJ2-3, with TRBD2 matching 8 bases. The CDR3 has 13 residues. In germline, CDR1 is MRHNA, CDR2 SNTAGT. J gave up 2 bases and V 6 bases, and 1 base lay outside the gene matches. The DNA for the CDR3 is TGTGCCAGCAGCGGGGGGGCCACAGATACGCAGTATTTT. Translation gives CASSGGATDTQYF.

This chain joins TRBV20-1 and TRBJ1-2; possibly TRBD1 for D (6 bases). The CDR3 length is 11 residues. Germline lookup yields CDR1 DFQATT and CDR2 SNEGSKA (reference sequence). V was cut by 6 bases and J by 6 bases, with 11 bases left in between. The chain's CDR3 is CSARGRDGYTF. In DNA form, the CDR3 reads TGCAGTGCCAGGGGTCGGGATGGCTACACCTTC.

The CDR3 is CASSERTGVSGKLFF. DNA of the CDR3: TGTGCCAGCAGCGAAAGGACAGGGGTTTCGGGAAAACTGTTTTTT. This rearrangement joins TRBV3-1 (or the pseudogene TRBV3-2) to TRBJ1-4; 9 positions agree with TRBD1. Looked up from germline, CDR1 is LGHDT and CDR2 is YNNKEL (reference sequence). CDR3 length: 15 residues. J was trimmed by 10 bases and V by 5 bases; bases with no gene match: 11.

This chain uses TRBV12-5 with TRBJ1-5, with a possible D match to TRBD1 (5 bases). V shed 1 base and J shed 7 bases, with 14 bases lying between them. From germline, CDR1 is LGHNT and CDR2 FRNRAP. The CDR3 covers 15 residues. In DNA, the CDR3 is TGTGCTAGTGGTTTGGGGCAGGGCGTTGGACAGCCCCAGCATTTT. It codes for CASGLGQGVGQPQHF. The variable domain in full, with the rest retrieved from reference TRBV12-5 and TRBJ1-5, is DARVTQTPRHKVTEMGQEVTMRCQPILGHNTVFWYRQTMMQGLELLAYFRNRAPLDDSGMPKDRFSAEMPDATLATLKIQPSEPRDSAVYFCASGLGQGVGQPQHFGDGTRLSIL.

The chain employs TRBV19 and TRBJ1-5, with a weak D call TRBD1 (6 bases). This CDR3 has 16 residues. Trimming left V 5 bases short and J 5 bases short, with 19 bases between. Germline loops: CDR1 LNHDA, CDR2 SQIVND (reference sequence). The CDR3 DNA follows: TGTGCCAGTAGTCAACCCGAGCAGGGGTGGTATCAGCCCCAGCATTTT. Its translation: CASSQPEQGWYQPQHF. The full variable domain, completed using reference TRBV19 and TRBJ1-5, is DGGITQSPKYLFRKEGQNVTLSCEQNLNHDAMYWYRQDPGQGLRLIYYSQIVNDFQKGDIAEGYSVSREKKESFPLTVTSAQKNPTAFYLCASSQPEQGWYQPQHFGDGTRLSIL.

The genes are TRBV6-1 and TRBJ2-7; a weak D match, TRBD2 (6 bases). The CDR3 loop spans 13 amino acids. CDR1 is MNHNS and CDR2 is SASEGT in the germline V gene. Between the trimmed V and J ends, which lost 1 base and 4 bases, there was a span of 8 bases. CDR3 protein: CASSEGTKYEQYF. CDR3 DNA: TGTGCCAGCAGTGAAGGGACTAAATACGAGCAGTACTTC.

This clone was seen more than once but under ten times. The chain links TRBV4-2 to TRBJ2-1; perhaps TRBD2 as D (6 bases). V was pared by 4 bases and J by 5 bases, with 21 bases between. The CDR3 is 17 amino acids. Germline-derived CDR1 and CDR2 are LGHNA and YNFKEQ. The CDR3 bases are TGTGCCAGCAGCCCCGACGGTCGGTACGGGGGAAACAATGAGCAGTTCTTC. Translation: CASSPDGRYGGNNEQFF.

The V call is TRBV14, the J call TRBJ2-2; either TRBD1 or TRBD2 may fit D (5 bases each). V was pared by 4 bases and J by 3 bases, with 9 bases between. CDR1 is SGHDN and CDR2 is FVKESK in the germline V gene. This CDR3 comprises 14 residues. The CDR3 is CASSRQRDTGELFF. The CDR3 bases are TGTGCCAGCAGCCGACAGAGGGACACCGGGGAGCTGTTTTTT.

V and J are TRBV4-3 and TRBJ2-7; TRBD2 aligns across 10 bases. Trimming removed 0 bases from V and 7 bases from J; junction bases left unmatched: 18. Germline CDR1 and CDR2: LGHNA and YSLEER. This CDR3 has 19 amino acids. The CDR3 region is CASSQDLQRGGLREGEQYF. In DNA form, the CDR3 reads TGCGCCAGCAGCCAAGATCTCCAGCGGGGGGGCCTCCGGGAAGGGGAGCAGTACTTC.

This chain links TRBV30 with TRBJ2-7; D unclear. The CDR3 consists of 11 residues. The V gene lost 2 bases and the J gene lost 5 bases, with 7 bases spanning the gap. The germline CDR1 and CDR2 sequences are GTSNPN and SVGIG (reference sequence). The CDR3 coding sequence is TGTGCCTGGAGTCTTCGGAACGAGCAGTACTTC. Its protein product is CAWSLRNEQYF.

The chain combines TRBV6-5 with TRBJ1-2; 7 positions match TRBD1. The germline V gene has CDR1 MNHEY and CDR2 SVGAGI. Trimming removed 10 bases from V and 6 bases from J; junction bases left unmatched: 5. This CDR3 comprises 11 residues. CDR3: CATSTGNGYTF. CDR3 sequence (DNA): TGTGCCACTTCGACAGGGAATGGCTACACCTTC.

The rearrangement uses TRBV19 and TRBJ2-7, with D tentatively TRBD1 (5 bases). This CDR3 has 13 amino acids. CDR1 and CDR2 (germline): LNHDA, SQIVND (reference sequence). The V and J ends lost 4 bases and 9 bases respectively, with 16 bases between them. CDR3 sequence reads: CASSSTGHARQYF. DNA for the CDR3: TGTGCCAGTAGTAGTACAGGTCACGCACGGCAGTACTTC.

The chain joins TRBV7-2 to TRBJ1-1; D not certain. This CDR3 has 15 amino acids. The germline V gene has CDR1 SGHTA and CDR2 FQGNSA. Trimming cost V 5 bases and J 4 bases, with 17 bases left between them. The CDR3 sequence: CASSPPKGIGTEAFF. DNA of the CDR3: TGTGCCAGCAGCCCACCCAAAGGGATAGGCACTGAAGCTTTCTTT.

The chain joins TRBV30 to TRBJ2-1, with 14 bases lining up with TRBD2. The CDR3 loop spans 18 amino acids. The V gene's germline CDR1 is GTSNPN and CDR2 SVGIG (reference sequence). V lost 0 bases, J lost 3 bases, and 7 bases stayed unmatched. The CDR3 protein is CAWSVRRGLAGVYNEQFF. CDR3 DNA: TGTGCCTGGAGTGTACGCCGGGGACTAGCGGGGGTCTACAATGAGCAGTTCTTC.

The chain combines TRBV5-5 with TRBJ2-2, with 10 bases that match TRBD2. V was clipped by 1 base and J by 4 bases; unmatched bases: 4. The length of the CDR3 is 16 residues. CDR1 and CDR2 from the germline V gene are SGHKS and YYEKEE (reference sequence). The CDR3 DNA reads as TGTGCCAGCAGCTTGCAAATAGCGGGGGGCACCGGGGAGCTGTTTTTT. It encodes CASSLQIAGGTGELFF.